This T cell receptor beta chain was recovered during a study of circulating and synovial CD4+ cells in juvenile arthritis. Produced via immunoSEQ multiplex PCR; TCRdb's table is partial and in-frame only. The data contain tens of thousands of clones, approximately 94% of them singletons. Study-wide findings and caveats: Measured synovium overlap likely understates the true shared repertoire.

V was cut by 0 bases and J by 3 bases, with 9 bases left in between. Germline lookup yields CDR1 SGHRS and CDR2 YFSETQ. This CDR3 comprises 14 residues. Points on this clone: Antigen unknown.

The chain employs TRBV5-1 and TRBJ1-2; a weak D match, TRBD1 (5 bases). The clonotype originates from a human donor with juvenile idiopathic arthritis. Sequencing was performed on CD4+ T cells from blood. The CDR3 sequence is CASSLVVRDYGYTF. As DNA, the CDR3 is TGCGCCAGCAGCTTGGTGGTCAGGGACTATGGCTACACCTTC. Full variable domain (missing parts from reference TRBV5-1 and TRBJ1-2): KAGVTQTPRYLIKTRGQQVTLSCSPISGHRSVSWYQQTPGQGLQFLFEYFSETQRNKGNFPGRFSGRQFSNSRSEMNVSTLELGDSALYLCASSLVVRDYGYTFGSGTRLTVV.